A selection of T cell receptor beta chains follows, all from one sample in a study of human T cells and chemical hapten exposure. MiXCR, run by TCRdb on the RACE reads, gives a single entry per CDR3 protein. This table holds 110,000 or so distinct CDR3 sequences, approximately 8.8% found once. Sequencing was performed on whole blood, taken in connection with sensitization to the hapten diphenylcyclopropenone (DPC). These receptors all come from a woman aged 40 to 49 with alopecia areata. Some clones in this sample may be carry-over from other donors' samples. The CDR3 runs from the conserved cysteine through the conserved F or W. D genes are given only for firm matches. Clone size is not always given. Where it is, it says once, few, many or a class for expanded clones.

V gene	J gene	D gene	clone size	CDR3 DNA	CDR3 protein
TRBV20-1	TRBJ1-2	.	.	TGCAGTGCTAGAGATTACGACGATGCGGGATCCTTC	CSARDYDDAGSF
TRBV12-3/TRBV12-4	TRBJ1-1	TRBD1	many	TGTGCCAGCAGATCCCGGGACAGGGGGCGCTTGAACACTGAAGCTTTCTTT	CASRSRDRGRLNTEAFF
TRBV4-3	TRBJ1-1	.	many	TGCGCCAGCAGCCAAGATCGGGTATGGCTCGCGAACACTGAAGCTTTCTTT	CASSQDRVWLANTEAFF
TRBV29-1	TRBJ2-1	TRBD2	many	TGCAGCGTTGAGAGGACTAGCGGAACCACCGGTGAGCAGTTCTTC	CSVERTSGTTGEQFF
TRBV4-3	TRBJ1-6	.	.	TGCGCCAGCAGTCCAGACCGGGATAATTCACCCCTCCACTTT	CASSPDRDNSPLHF
TRBV12-3/TRBV12-4	TRBJ1-5	.	.	TGTGCCAGCAGTAAGGAGACAGGTGGAAATCAGCCCCAGCATTTT	CASSKETGGNQPQHF
TRBV10-3	TRBJ2-7	TRBD2	many	TGTGCCATCAAAGACCTAGCGGGGGCTACCTACGAGCAGTACTTC	CAIKDLAGATYEQYF
TRBV11-2	TRBJ1-5	.	few	TGTGCCAGCAGCTTAGATCCCACCCAGCCCCAGCATTTT	CASSLDPTQPQHF
TRBV11-2	TRBJ2-7	.	few	TGTGCCAGCAGCTTAGGACTCGTACGCTACGAGCAGTACTTC	CASSLGLVRYEQYF
TRBV6-1	TRBJ2-7	.	few	TGTGCCAGCAGTGAAATGTCAGTTGGACCCTACGAGCAGTACTTC	CASSEMSVGPYEQYF
TRBV10-3	TRBJ1-3	TRBD1	many	TGTGCCACCGGGACAGGGAGTGGAAACACCATATATTTT	CATGTGSGNTIYF
TRBV5-1	TRBJ2-1	TRBD1	many	TGCGCCAGCAGCTTGACAGGGGAACCCAATGAGCAGTTCTTC	CASSLTGEPNEQFF
TRBV24-1	TRBJ1-1	.	many	TGTGCCACCAGGACCACGAGCACTGAAGCTTTCTTT	CATRTTSTEAFF
TRBV7-9	TRBJ2-2	.	many	TGTGCCAGCAGCTTTGGACACAGCACCGGGGAGCTGTTTTTT	CASSFGHSTGELFF
TRBV7-2	TRBJ2-1	.	many	TGTGCCAGCAGCTTAATGGGCCAGCCCAAGGGTGAGCAGTTCTTC	CASSLMGQPKGEQFF
TRBV12-3/TRBV12-4	TRBJ1-2	TRBD1	many	TGTGCCAGCAGTCCCGGGACAGGGACTGTCTTTTGGGGCTACACCTTC	CASSPGTGTVFWGYTF
TRBV6-1	TRBJ2-1	TRBD2	.	TGTGCCAGCAGTGAGGCTAGCGGGGTGGTTGGGCAGTTCTTC	CASSEASGVVGQFF
TRBV6-1	TRBJ1-5	.	.	TGTGCCAGCAGTGGGGGGGCTTATAGCAATCAGCCCCAGCATTTT	CASSGGAYSNQPQHF
TRBV7-2	TRBJ2-5	TRBD2	few	TGTGCCAGCAGCTTAAACGTAGCGGGCAATCAAGAGACCCAGTACTTC	CASSLNVAGNQETQYF
TRBV28	TRBJ1-1	.	many	TGTGCCAGCAGTTTTGGCAGGCCGGGGACTGAAGCTTTCTTT	CASSFGRPGTEAFF
TRBV6-5	TRBJ2-2	.	.	TGTGCCAGCAGTTACAGGGTAGCCGGGGAGCTGTTTTTT	CASSYRVAGELFF
TRBV7-9	TRBJ1-2	TRBD1	many	TGTGCCAGCAGCTTAGAAGACAGGGGAGGCTACACCTTC	CASSLEDRGGYTF
TRBV7-9	TRBJ1-4	.	.	TGTGCCAGCAGCTTAGGGGAGTGGGCAACTAATGAAAAACTGTTTTTT	CASSLGEWATNEKLFF
TRBV11-1	TRBJ2-3	.	.	TGTGCCAGCAGTCCCCTGGGGGATACGCAGTATTTT	CASSPLGDTQYF
TRBV29-1	TRBJ2-4	.	.	TGCAGCGTCGGGACTCTAGCCAAAAACATTCAGTACTTC	CSVGTLAKNIQYF
TRBV6-2/TRBV6-3	TRBJ1-2	TRBD1	.	TGTGCCAGCAGTGGGACAGACTATGGCCACACCTTC	CASSGTDYGHTF
TRBV7-2	TRBJ1-1	TRBD1	many	TGTGCCAGCAGCTTATCTGGGACAGGGTTTGAAGCTTTCTTT	CASSLSGTGFEAFF
TRBV7-2	TRBJ2-3	TRBD2	many	TGTGCCAGCAGCGGGACTAGCGGGGGTCGAACGCAGTATTTT	CASSGTSGGRTQYF
TRBV27	TRBJ1-2	.	.	TGTGCCAGCAGTTTCGGGCCACCCGCTAACTATGGCTACACCTTC	CASSFGPPANYGYTF
TRBV6-6	TRBJ2-3	.	few	TGTGCCAGCAGCGGGAGCACAGATACGCAGTATTTT	CASSGSTDTQYF
TRBV18	TRBJ2-7	TRBD2	few	TGTGCCAGCTCACCACCCGGGGGGGCCTACGAGCAGTACTTC	CASSPPGGAYEQYF
TRBV28	TRBJ1-5	.	.	TGTGCCAGCAGTTCCTTCGAGGCGGATCAGCCCCAGCATTTT	CASSSFEADQPQHF
TRBV7-9	TRBJ2-1	TRBD2	many	TGTGCCAGCAGCTTAGGTAGCGGGGGGTACAATGAGCAGTTCTTC	CASSLGSGGYNEQFF